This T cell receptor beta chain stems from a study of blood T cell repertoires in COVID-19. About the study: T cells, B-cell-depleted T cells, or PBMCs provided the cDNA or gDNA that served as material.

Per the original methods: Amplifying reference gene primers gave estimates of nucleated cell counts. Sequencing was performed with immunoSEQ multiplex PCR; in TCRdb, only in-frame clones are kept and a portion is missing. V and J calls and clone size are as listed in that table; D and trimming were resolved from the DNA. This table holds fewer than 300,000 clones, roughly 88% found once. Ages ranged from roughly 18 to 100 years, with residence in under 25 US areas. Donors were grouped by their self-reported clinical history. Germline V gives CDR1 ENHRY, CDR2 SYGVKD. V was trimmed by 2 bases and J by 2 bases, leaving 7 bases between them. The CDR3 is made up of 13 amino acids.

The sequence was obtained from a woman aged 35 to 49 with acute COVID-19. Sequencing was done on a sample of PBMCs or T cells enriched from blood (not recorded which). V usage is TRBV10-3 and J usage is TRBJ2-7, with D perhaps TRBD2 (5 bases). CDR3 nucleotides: TGTGCCATCAGTGAGGCCGGGACCTACGAGCAGTACTTC. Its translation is CAISEAGTYEQYF.